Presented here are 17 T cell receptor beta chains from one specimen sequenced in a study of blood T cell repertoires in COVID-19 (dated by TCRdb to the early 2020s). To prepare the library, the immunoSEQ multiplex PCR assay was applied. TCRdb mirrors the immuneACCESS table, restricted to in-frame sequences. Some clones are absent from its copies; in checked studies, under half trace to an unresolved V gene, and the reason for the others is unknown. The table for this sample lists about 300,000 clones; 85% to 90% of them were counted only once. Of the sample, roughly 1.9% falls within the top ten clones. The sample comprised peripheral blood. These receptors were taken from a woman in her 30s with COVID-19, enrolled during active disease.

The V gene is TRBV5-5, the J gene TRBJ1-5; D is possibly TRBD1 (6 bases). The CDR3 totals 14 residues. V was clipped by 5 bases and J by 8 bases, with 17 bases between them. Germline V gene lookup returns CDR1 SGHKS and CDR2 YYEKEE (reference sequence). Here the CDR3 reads CASRLQLGAEPQHF. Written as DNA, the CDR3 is TGTGCCAGCAGATTACAATTGGGGGCAGAGCCCCAGCATTTT.

In DNA, the CDR3 is TGCGCCAGCAGCTTGCAGGTGGGGGGGCCGGGAAACATTCAGTACTTC. Its translation: CASSLQVGGPGNIQYF. The chain is built from TRBV5-1 and TRBJ2-4; TRBD2 might be the D (7 bases). V dropped 1 base and J dropped 6 bases, with 17 bases sitting between them. The CDR3 is made up of 16 amino acids. Germline V gene lookup returns CDR1 SGHRS and CDR2 YFSETQ.

CDR3 protein: CASSLGLAGGQFF. Here the CDR3 DNA reads TGTGCCAGCAGCTTAGGACTAGCGGGGGGGCAGTTCTTC. V usage is TRBV13 and J usage is TRBJ2-1; TRBD2 matches 12 bases. V was pared by 0 bases and J by 12 bases, with 0 bases of the junction left unmatched. Germline V gives CDR1 PRHDT, CDR2 FYEKMQ (reference sequence). The CDR3 length is 13 residues. Looking up the rest from reference TRBV13 and TRBJ2-1 gives the full variable domain: AAGVIQSPRHLIKEKRETATLKCYPIPRHDTVYWYQQGPGQDPQFLISFYEKMQSDKGSIPDRFSAQQFSDYHSELNMSSLELGDSALYFCASSLGLAGGQFFGPGTRLTVL.

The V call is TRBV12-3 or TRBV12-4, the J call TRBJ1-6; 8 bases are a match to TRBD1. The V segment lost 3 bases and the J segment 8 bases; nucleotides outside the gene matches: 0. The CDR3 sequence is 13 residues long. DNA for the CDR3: TGTGCCAGCAGTTTGGACAGGGATTCACCCCTCCACTTT. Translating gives CASSLDRDSPLHF.

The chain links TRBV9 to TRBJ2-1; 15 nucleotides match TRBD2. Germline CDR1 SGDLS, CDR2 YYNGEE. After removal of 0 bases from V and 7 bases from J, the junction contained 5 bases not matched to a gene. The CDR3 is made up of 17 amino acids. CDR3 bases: TGTGCCAGCAGCGTAGCCGGACTAGCGGGGGGGCAGAATGAGCAGTTCTTC. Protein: CASSVAGLAGGQNEQFF.

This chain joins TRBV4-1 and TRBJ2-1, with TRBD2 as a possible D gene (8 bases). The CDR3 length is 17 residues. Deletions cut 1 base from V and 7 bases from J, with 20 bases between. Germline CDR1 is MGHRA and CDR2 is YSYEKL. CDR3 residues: CASSQGTGRGQTNEQFF. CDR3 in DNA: TGCGCCAGCAGCCAAGGCACCGGGAGGGGGCAGACGAATGAGCAGTTCTTC.

The CDR3 DNA reads as TGTGCCAGCAGCTTAAACGGGGGGCCCTACGAGCAGTACGTC. This translates into CASSLNGGPYEQYV. This sequence joins TRBV7-2 and TRBJ2-7; D is perhaps TRBD2 (7 bases). Trimming left V 2 bases short and J 2 bases short, with 10 bases between. The CDR3 contains 14 residues. Germline V gives CDR1 SGHTA, CDR2 FQGNSA.

CDR3 amino acids: CASSERDSQETQYF. CDR3 bases: TGTGCCAGCAGTGAAAGGGACAGTCAAGAGACCCAGTACTTC. The chain carries TRBV2 and TRBJ2-5; 7 nucleotides align to TRBD1. Per the germline V gene, CDR1 is SNHLY and CDR2 is FYNNEI. J lost 2 bases, V lost 2 bases, and 2 bases had no gene match. The CDR3 sequence is 14 residues long. Full variable domain (remainder filled in from reference TRBV2 and TRBJ2-5): EPEVTQTPSHQVTQMGQEVILRCVPISNHLYFYWYRQILGQKVEFLVSFYNNEISEKSEIFDDQFSVERPDGSNFTLKIRSTKLEDSAMYFCASSERDSQETQYFGPGTRLLVL.

CDR3 sequence (DNA): TGTGCCAGCTCCCAGACCCTGACAGTCGCCCAAGAGACCCAGTACTTC. Translation: CASSQTLTVAQETQYF. The chain combines TRBV18 with TRBJ2-5, with a weak D call TRBD1 (5 bases). The V end lost 6 bases, the J end lost 1 base, and 18 bases lay between the germline ends. This CDR3 has 16 residues. CDR1 KGHSH and CDR2 LQKENI come from the germline V gene. Complete variable domain (other parts from reference TRBV18 and TRBJ2-5): NAGVMQNPRHLVRRRGQEARLRCSPMKGHSHVYWYRQLPEEGLKFMVYLQKENIIDESGMPKERFSAEFPKEGPSILRIQQVVRGDSAAYFCASSQTLTVAQETQYFGPGTRLLVL.

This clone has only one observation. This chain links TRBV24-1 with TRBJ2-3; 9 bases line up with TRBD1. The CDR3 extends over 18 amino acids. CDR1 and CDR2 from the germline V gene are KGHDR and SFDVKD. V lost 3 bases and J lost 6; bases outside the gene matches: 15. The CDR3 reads CATSDPSPGQGDRDTQYF. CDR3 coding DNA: TGTGCCACCAGTGATCCTTCGCCGGGACAGGGAGATCGGGATACGCAGTATTTT.

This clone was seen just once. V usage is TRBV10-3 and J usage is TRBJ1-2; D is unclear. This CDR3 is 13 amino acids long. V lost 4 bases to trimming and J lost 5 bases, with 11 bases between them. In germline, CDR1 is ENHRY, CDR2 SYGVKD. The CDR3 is CAISGARDYGYTF. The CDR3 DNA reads TGTGCCATCAGTGGGGCCCGGGATTATGGCTACACCTTC.

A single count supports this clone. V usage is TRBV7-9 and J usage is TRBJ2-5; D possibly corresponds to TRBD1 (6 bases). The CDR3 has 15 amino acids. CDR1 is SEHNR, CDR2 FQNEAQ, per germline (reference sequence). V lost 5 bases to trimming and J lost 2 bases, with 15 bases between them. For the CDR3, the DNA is TGTGCCAGCAGCCCAAGTGCCGGGACACAAGAGACCCAGTACTTC. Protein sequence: CASSPSAGTQETQYF. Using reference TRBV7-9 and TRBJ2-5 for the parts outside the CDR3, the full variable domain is DTGVSQNPRHKITKRGQNVTFRCDPISEHNRLYWYRQTLGQGPEFLTYFQNEAQLEKSRLLSDRFSAERPKGSFSTLEIQRTEQGDSAMYLCASSPSAGTQETQYFGPGTRLLVL.

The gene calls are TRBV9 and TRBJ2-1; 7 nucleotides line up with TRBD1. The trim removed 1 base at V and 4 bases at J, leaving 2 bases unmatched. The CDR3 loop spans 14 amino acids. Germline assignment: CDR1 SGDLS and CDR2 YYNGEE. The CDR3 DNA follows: TGTGCCAGCAGCGTATTGGGACAGTACAATGAGCAGTTCTTC. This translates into CASSVLGQYNEQFF.

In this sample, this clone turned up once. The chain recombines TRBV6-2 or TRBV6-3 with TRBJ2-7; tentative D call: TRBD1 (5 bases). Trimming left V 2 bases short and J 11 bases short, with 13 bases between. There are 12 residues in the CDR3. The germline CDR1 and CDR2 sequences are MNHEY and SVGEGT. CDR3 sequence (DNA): TGTGCCAGCAGTTACATTTCAGGGATAGAGTACTTC. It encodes CASSYISGIEYF.

In DNA form, the CDR3 reads TGTGCCAGCAGGCTTAGCAGGGACATCTACGAGCAGTACGTC. Translated, it gives CASRLSRDIYEQYV. The chain couples TRBV6-5 to TRBJ2-7; D perhaps matches TRBD1 (6 bases). Trimming removed 6 bases from V and 3 bases from J, with 15 bases in between. The CDR3 length is 14 residues. The germline V gene encodes CDR1 MNHEY and CDR2 SVGAGI.

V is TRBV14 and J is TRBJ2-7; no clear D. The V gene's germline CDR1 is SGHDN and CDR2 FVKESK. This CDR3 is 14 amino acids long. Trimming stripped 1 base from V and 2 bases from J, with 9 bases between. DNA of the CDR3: TGTGCCAGCAGCCAAGTCGCAAGCACCTACGAGCAGTACTTC. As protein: CASSQVASTYEQYF.

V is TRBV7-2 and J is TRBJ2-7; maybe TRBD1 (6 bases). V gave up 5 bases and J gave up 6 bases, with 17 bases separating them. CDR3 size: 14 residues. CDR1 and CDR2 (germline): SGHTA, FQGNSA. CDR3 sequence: CASSTRQDLGEQYF. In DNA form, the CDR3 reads TGTGCCAGCAGCACTCGACAGGATTTAGGCGAGCAGTACTTC.